Listed below are T cell receptor beta chains from one sample, sequenced in a study of blood T cells in healthy people across ages. MiXCR, run by TCRdb on the 5' RACE reads, gives a single entry per CDR3 protein. The profile shows about 1.8 million distinct CDR3 sequences, about 50% of them singletons. The sequenced sample was blood. These receptors originate from a middle-aged woman in good health. The CDR3 runs from the conserved cysteine through the conserved F or W. The D gene is left open where the match is weak. Clone size appears in some rows only: once, few, many, or a class for an expanded clone.

J | V | size | D | DNA | CDR3
TRBJ1-6 | TRBV4-2 | NA | NA | TGTGCCAGCAGCCGCGTAGCGGGTGTGGGGATCGCACCCCTCCACTTT | CASSRVAGVGIAPLHF
TRBJ2-2 | TRBV9 | NA | NA | TGTGCCAGCAGCCCGGGGCCCGGGGAGCTGTTTTTT | CASSPGPGELFF
TRBJ2-3 | TRBV7-9 | few | TRBD2 | TGTGCCAGCAGCTCCGGGGCAAGCGGGGGTGATACGCAGTATTTT | CASSSGASGGDTQYF
TRBJ2-7 | TRBV5-5 | NA | NA | TGTGCCAGCAGCCCGGGGCAGAATGAGCAGTACTTC | CASSPGQNEQYF
TRBJ2-1 | TRBV15 | NA | NA | TGTGCCACCAGCAGTGGGGGGAGCTCCTACAAGGAGCAGTTCTTC | CATSSGGSSYKEQFF
TRBJ2-5 | TRBV5-1 | NA | NA | TGCGCCAGCAGCTTGGCCGAGGGGGGGCGTAAAGAGACCCAGTACTTC | CASSLAEGGRKETQYF
TRBJ2-7 | TRBV7-2 | NA | NA | TGTGCCAGCAGCTTAGGCTTTCCTCGGACAGCTAGGGGCTACGAGCAGTACTTC | CASSLGFPRTARGYEQYF
TRBJ2-7 | TRBV5-5 | few | NA | TGTGCCAGCAGCTTGGGGGAACTCGAGCAGTACTTC | CASSLGELEQYF
TRBJ2-5 | TRBV5-1 | NA | NA | TGCGCCAGCAGCTTGATAGAGGAAGAGACCCAGTACTTC | CASSLIEEETQYF
TRBJ2-5 | TRBV29-1 | NA | NA | TGCAGCGTTGAGGGCAGGGATGAGACCCAGTACTTC | CSVEGRDETQYF
TRBJ2-1 | TRBV24-1 | NA | NA | TGTGCCACCAGTGGGCGGGACAGCTCCTACAATGAGCAGTTCTTC | CATSGRDSSYNEQFF
TRBJ2-7 | TRBV4-1 | NA | TRBD2 | TGCGCCAGCAGCTACGGGAGGGGGGCCTCCCCGTACGAGCAGTACTTC | CASSYGRGASPYEQYF
TRBJ2-7 | TRBV5-1 | NA | NA | TGCGCCAGCAGCTTCAACCTTGCCTACGAGCAGTACTTC | CASSFNLAYEQYF
TRBJ2-5 | TRBV6-5 | NA | TRBD1 | TGTGCCAGCAAATACAACGCTGGGACAGGGCTCTATGAGCAGTACTTC | CASKYNAGTGLYEQYF
TRBJ1-2 | TRBV4-1 | few | NA | TGCGCCAGCAGCCAAGATCCGGACAGTAAGGGCTACACCTTC | CASSQDPDSKGYTF
TRBJ2-2 | TRBV15 | NA | NA | TGTGCCACCAGCAGACCGACACGCACCGGGGAGCTGTTTTTT | CATSRPTRTGELFF
TRBJ2-1 | TRBV4-3 | NA | TRBD1 | TGCGCCAGCAGCCAAGATCTGGGGACAGGGGGCGAGACCCAGTTCTTC | CASSQDLGTGGETQFF
TRBJ2-1 | TRBV6-5 | NA | TRBD2 | TGTGCCAGCAGTTACTGGAGGACTAGCGGGGCGAACTACAATGAGCAGTTCTTC | CASSYWRTSGANYNEQFF
TRBJ1-5 | TRBV27 | few | NA | TGTGCCAGCAGTTCCAGGGATTCCGGCAATCAGCCCCAGCATTTT | CASSSRDSGNQPQHF
TRBJ1-2 | TRBV11-1 | NA | NA | TGTGCCAGCAGCAAAATCAACCATGGCTACACCTTC | CASSKINHGYTF
TRBJ2-7 | TRBV20-1 | NA | TRBD1 | TGCAGTGCTACCCAAACCTTGGGACAGGGGACCGAGCAGTACTTC | CSATQTLGQGTEQYF
TRBJ1-2 | TRBV9 | few | NA | TGTGCCAGCAGCGTAGAGGGGGGTCGCTATGGCTACACCTTC | CASSVEGGRYGYTF
TRBJ2-5 | TRBV10-1 | few | TRBD2 | TGCGCCAGCAGTGAATCGGGGGGCCAAGAGACCCAGTACTTC | CASSESGGQETQYF
TRBJ1-2 | TRBV12-3/TRBV12-4 | NA | NA | TGTGCCAGCAAGTGGGCTCCCGGGGGAGGCTACACCTTC | CASKWAPGGGYTF
TRBJ2-5 | TRBV6-6 | few | TRBD2 | TGTGCCAGCAGTTACAACCCCTGGCGGGGGGGAGAGACCCAGTACTTC | CASSYNPWRGGETQYF
TRBJ1-6 | TRBV12-3/TRBV12-4 | few | TRBD1 | TGTGCCAGCAGTTCAACAGGGGGCACAGCCCTCCACTTT | CASSSTGGTALHF
TRBJ1-2 | TRBV29-1 | NA | TRBD1 | TGCAGCGTTGAAAAGGGGGCGCAGGGCTACACCTTC | CSVEKGAQGYTF
TRBJ2-5 | TRBV7-9 | few | NA | TGTGCCAGCGGCGGAGTACAAGGGGGTCAGTGGCAAGAGACCCAGTACTTC | CASGGVQGGQWQETQYF
TRBJ2-1 | TRBV7-2 | NA | NA | TGTGCCAGCACGTCTGGTTTCGGTTGGGGCTCCTACAATGAGCAGTTCTTC | CASTSGFGWGSYNEQFF
TRBJ2-3 | TRBV7-2 | NA | NA | TGTGCCAGCAGCTTTACGTACGGAGATACGCAGTATTTT | CASSFTYGDTQYF
TRBJ1-6 | TRBV20-1 | few | TRBD1 | TGCAGTGCTAGAGAGGGCAGGGGGCATTCACCCCTCCACTTT | CSAREGRGHSPLHF
TRBJ1-1 | TRBV3-1 | NA | NA | TGTGCCAGCAGGCCAAGATTTGGGACACCGAACACTGAAGCTTTCTTT | CASRPRFGTPNTEAFF
TRBJ2-5 | TRBV7-9 | once | TRBD2 | TGTGCCAGAGGGGGAGCGGGAGGGAAGACCCAGTACTTC | CARGGAGGKTQYF
TRBJ2-4 | TRBV4-2 | NA | TRBD2 | TGTGCCAGCAGCCAAGATATAACTAGCGGGGAGGGGGACATTCAGTACTTC | CASSQDITSGEGDIQYF
TRBJ2-5 | TRBV4-1 | NA | TRBD2 | TGCGCCAGCAGCCCTAGCGGGGGGGCGGATGAGACCCAGTACTTC | CASSPSGGADETQYF
TRBJ1-2 | TRBV20-1 | NA | TRBD1 | TGCAGTGCTAGAGAAGGGGCCCGACAGGGATGGACCTATGGCTACACCTTC | CSAREGARQGWTYGYTF
TRBJ2-3 | TRBV24-1 | few | NA | TGTGCCACCATGGTCCTGTGGGGGGAATTAGGCACAGATACGCAGTATTTT | CATMVLWGELGTDTQYF
TRBJ2-3 | TRBV9 | few | NA | TGTGCCAGCAGCGTAGTTGGCAGTACGTACGATACGCAGTATTTT | CASSVVGSTYDTQYF
TRBJ2-3 | TRBV9 | NA | NA | TGTGCCAGCGGCGTAGACGGGACACCCACAGATACGCAGTATTTT | CASGVDGTPTDTQYF
TRBJ2-7 | TRBV6-1 | few | TRBD1 | TGTGCCAGCAGTGTCGCCGGGACAGACCTCTACGAGCAGTACTTC | CASSVAGTDLYEQYF
TRBJ2-3 | TRBV12-3/TRBV12-4 | NA | NA | TGTGCCAGCAGGACCCGGGTGGAGGGAACAGATACGCAGTATTTT | CASRTRVEGTDTQYF
TRBJ2-1 | TRBV11-2 | once | NA | TGTGCCAGCAGCCAGGGACGATTACGGGGTGGTTCCTACAATGAGCAGTTCTTC | CASSQGRLRGGSYNEQFF
TRBJ2-1 | TRBV5-4 | once | TRBD2 | TGTGCCAGCAGCGGGGGGGTTCGGTGGTTCTTC | CASSGGVRWFF